The 17 T cell receptor beta chains below were found in one sample sequenced in a study of CD8+CD57+ T cells in acquired aplastic anemia. TCR beta VDJ and CDR3 were profiled, and genomic DNA was the template. Each CDR3 protein is one row after TCRdb ran MiXCR on the reads. This table has 150,000 to 200,000 distinct CDR3 sequences, less than 60% appearing once. Sequencing involved patients with CD8+CD57+ cell expansion previously shown by flow cytometry. The sample taken for sequencing was sorted CD4+, CD8+, or CD8+CD57+ T cells (not recorded which) from PBMCs. These receptors were collected from a human donor with aplastic anemia.

This chain uses TRBV2 with TRBJ2-7, with D perhaps matching TRBD1 (6 bases). This CDR3 contains 16 residues. V lost 6 bases and J 0 bases, leaving 18 bases between the germline ends. The V gene's germline CDR1 is SNHLY and CDR2 FYNNEI. The CDR3 loop is CASSSPTGSLSYEQYF. The CDR3 DNA sequence: TGTGCCAGCAGCTCCCCGACAGGTTCCCTCTCCTACGAGCAGTACTTC.

The chain joins TRBV9 to TRBJ2-2, with a possible D match to TRBD2 (6 bases). Between the trimmed V and J ends, which lost 0 bases and 4 bases, there was a span of 10 bases. Germline CDR1 SGDLS, CDR2 YYNGEE. The CDR3 runs to 15 residues. The CDR3 loop is CASSVGGETTGELFF. In nucleotides, the CDR3 is TGTGCCAGCAGCGTAGGGGGGGAGACCACCGGGGAGCTGTTTTTT.

The chain recombines TRBV5-4 with TRBJ2-6; D is ambiguous. The V end lost 0 bases, the J end lost 2 bases, and 9 bases lay between the germline ends. Looked up from germline, CDR1 is SGHNT and CDR2 is YYREEE (reference sequence). This CDR3 is 16 amino acids long. CDR3 sequence: CASSLVGFAGANVLTF. As DNA, the CDR3 is TGTGCCAGCAGCTTGGTGGGTTTCGCTGGGGCCAACGTCCTGACTTTC.

This clonotype was picked up many times. The gene calls are TRBV12-3 or TRBV12-4 and TRBJ1-2; 7 nucleotides line up with TRBD1. V lost 0 bases, J lost 7 bases, and 2 bases stayed unmatched. The CDR3 spans 13 residues. CDR3 coding DNA: TGTGCCAGCAGTTTAGCAGGGGGCGCTGGCTACACCTTC. As protein: CASSLAGGAGYTF.

This clonotype was recorded many times. CDR3 loop: CSASYPNYGYTF. In DNA, the CDR3 is TGCAGTGCTAGCTACCCTAACTATGGCTACACCTTC. This rearrangement joins TRBV20-1 to TRBJ1-2; D remains ambiguous. V was clipped by 3 bases and J by 0 bases, with 5 bases between them. The length of the CDR3 is 12 residues. Germline CDR1 is DFQATT and CDR2 is SNEGSKA (reference sequence).

J is TRBJ1-2 and V is TRBV2, with no clear D. V was cut by 5 bases and J by 2 bases, with 18 bases left in between. Germline CDR1 and CDR2: SNHLY and FYNNEI. This CDR3 contains 16 residues. The CDR3 is CASSSRLPKSNYGYTF. CDR3 nucleotide sequence: TGTGCCAGCAGTTCGCGCCTCCCAAAAAGCAACTATGGCTACACCTTC.

The sample holds many counts of this clonotype. The chain couples TRBV18 to TRBJ2-5; D remains unclear. V dropped 6 bases and J dropped 4 bases, with 18 bases sitting between them. Germline CDR1 reads KGHSH; CDR2 reads LQKENI. The CDR3 length is 15 residues. In DNA, the CDR3 is TGTGCCAGCTCTCACACGGCCAAGGGTATAGAGACCCAGTACTTC. This codes for CASSHTAKGIETQYF.

This chain links TRBV18 with TRBJ2-1; either TRBD1 or TRBD2 may supply D (6 bases each). CDR3 size: 14 residues. Germline-derived CDR1 and CDR2 are KGHSH and LQKENI. Trimming removed 3 bases at V and 6 bases at J, with 12 bases between. Here the CDR3 reads CASSPRDTSNEQFF. In nucleotides, the CDR3 is TGTGCCAGCTCACCGCGGGACACTTCCAATGAGCAGTTCTTC.

The rearrangement links TRBV19 to TRBJ2-1, with no clear D. Deletions cut 10 bases from V and 2 bases from J, with 21 bases between. This CDR3 spans 16 amino acids. Germline V gene lookup returns CDR1 LNHDA and CDR2 SQIVND (reference sequence). This CDR3 is CATTHDWRLPYNEQFF. The CDR3 nucleotides read TGTGCCACCACGCACGATTGGCGCCTCCCCTACAATGAGCAGTTCTTC.

The V and J genes are TRBV7-9 and TRBJ2-7, with D unclear. The V gene's germline CDR1 is SEHNR and CDR2 FQNEAQ (reference sequence). The CDR3 has 14 residues. The V and J ends lost 5 bases and 2 bases respectively, with 13 bases between them. CDR3 in amino acids: CASSVRDTTYEQYF. CDR3 coding DNA: TGTGCCAGCAGCGTCAGAGACACAACCTACGAGCAGTACTTC.

The chain joins TRBV19 to TRBJ2-7; D unclear. V was pared by 3 bases and J by 7 bases, with 10 bases between. This CDR3 is 12 amino acids long. In germline, CDR1 is LNHDA, CDR2 SQIVND (reference sequence). The CDR3 loop is CASSMPPGEQYF. The CDR3 DNA follows: TGTGCCAGTAGTATGCCGCCCGGGGAGCAGTACTTC. The variable domain in full, with the rest retrieved from reference TRBV19 and TRBJ2-7, is DGGITQSPKYLFRKEGQNVTLSCEQNLNHDAMYWYRQDPGQGLRLIYYSQIVNDFQKGDIAEGYSVSREKKESFPLTVTSAQKNPTAFYLCASSMPPGEQYFGPGTRLTVT.

The chain combines TRBV18 with TRBJ2-1; 8 positions match TRBD2. The junction had 9 bases not matched to a gene; V was cut back by 5 bases and J by 6 bases. Germline lookup yields CDR1 KGHSH and CDR2 LQKENI. The CDR3 is 15 residues long. This CDR3 reads CASSTGLGTANEQFF. The CDR3 region has the DNA TGTGCCAGCTCAACGGGACTAGGGACCGCCAATGAGCAGTTCTTC.

This clonotype has a count of ten or more. The rearrangement uses TRBV4-1 and TRBJ2-7, with a tentative D call TRBD2 (6 bases). Germline assignment: CDR1 MGHRA and CDR2 YSYEKL. V was shortened by 0 bases and J by 2 bases, with 17 bases between the two germline ends. The CDR3 spans 17 residues. The CDR3 sequence is CASSQDLLVAVTYEQYF. The CDR3 DNA follows: TGCGCCAGCAGCCAAGATCTCTTAGTAGCGGTTACCTACGAGCAGTACTTC.

The chain carries TRBV10-3 and TRBJ2-3; TRBD2 agrees at 13 bases. With V trimmed by 10 bases and J by 6 bases, 7 bases remained unmatched. CDR1 and CDR2 (germline): ENHRY, SYGVKD. The length of the CDR3 is 14 residues. The CDR3 here is CASSLAGGLDTQYF. In DNA, the CDR3 is TGTGCCAGCTCACTAGCGGGGGGGCTCGATACGCAGTATTTT.

V and J are TRBV15 and TRBJ2-3; D not certain. The CDR3 is made up of 15 amino acids. The germline V gene encodes CDR1 LNHNV and CDR2 YYDKDF (reference sequence). V dropped 4 bases and J dropped 1 base, with 12 bases sitting between them. CDR3 sequence reads: CATSIRTVGTDTQYF. CDR3 nucleotide sequence: TGTGCCACCAGCATCCGGACGGTCGGCACAGATACGCAGTATTTT.

The count of this clonotype is one. The V gene is TRBV19, the J gene TRBJ2-5, with D possibly matching TRBD2 (6 bases). The V end was cut by 10 bases, the J end by 5 bases, with 23 bases between. The length of the CDR3 is 15 residues. From germline, CDR1 is LNHDA and CDR2 SQIVND (reference sequence). The CDR3 bases are TGTGCCACTCAACCCGGGGACTTACTTACCGAGACCCAGTACTTC. Translation gives CATQPGDLLTETQYF.

The chain recombines TRBV7-3 with TRBJ2-1, with 7 bases fitting TRBD1. This CDR3 contains 15 residues. V gave up 2 bases and J gave up 6 bases; unmatched junction bases: 7. Germline-derived CDR1 and CDR2 are SGHTA and FQGTGA. DNA for the CDR3: TGTGCCAGCAGCTTAGGCTGGGACAGACCCAATGAGCAGTTCTTC. Translating gives CASSLGWDRPNEQFF.